Listed here are 8 T cell receptor beta chains from one sample, sequenced in a study of CD8+ T cells in alopecia areata (dated by TCRdb to between 2018 and 2020). The intended sense of this specimen's time point label: baseline before oral tofacitinib. Library creation used the immunoSEQ multiplex PCR assay. RNA was extracted from all samples and reverse transcribed into cDNA, which served as template for TCR sequencing. TCRdb limited this immuneACCESS table to in-frame rearrangements with V and J called. A share of clones is missing; checked studies link under half to unresolved V genes, and the rest is unexplained. In all, the sample holds around 130,000 clones, and 58% of those were seen once. The ten largest clones add up to roughly 4.5% of the sample. Source: CD4+ T cells sorted from blood, taken at week 0. The receptors shown here come from a human donor with alopecia areata.

The chain uses TRBV7-2 and TRBJ1-5; 9 bases match TRBD1. CDR1 and CDR2 (germline): SGHTA, FQGNSA. With V trimmed by 1 base and J by 9 bases, 4 bases remained unmatched. The CDR3 sequence is 14 residues long. For the CDR3, the DNA is TGTGCCAGCAGCTTAGGGACAGGGGTTAGGCCCCAGCATTTT. It specifies CASSLGTGVRPQHF.

This clone was counted only a few times. The rearrangement links TRBV7-2 to TRBJ2-7; 8 bases align to TRBD1. Trimming cost V 5 bases and J 2 bases; bases outside gene matches: 5. The CDR3 loop spans 14 amino acids. Germline CDR1 SGHTA, CDR2 FQGNSA. CDR3 protein: CASSPGQGAYEQYF. The CDR3 coding sequence is TGTGCCAGCAGCCCCGGACAGGGTGCCTACGAGCAGTACTTC.

The V and J genes are TRBV9 and TRBJ2-5; 7 nucleotides align to TRBD1. Germline V lookup: CDR1 SGDLS, CDR2 YYNGEE. Germline trimming cut 4 bases from V and 5 bases from J; bases unmatched to any gene: 8. The CDR3 has 14 residues. CDR3: CASSSLTGVETQYF. The CDR3 nucleotides read TGTGCCAGCAGCTCCCTAACAGGGGTGGAGACCCAGTACTTC.

This chain connects TRBV7-2 to TRBJ2-2; D not certain. Germline V lookup: CDR1 SGHTA, CDR2 FQGNSA. V was trimmed by 3 bases and J by 5 bases, leaving 13 bases between them. The length of the CDR3 is 15 residues. The CDR3 DNA reads as TGTGCCAGCAGCTTGGGCCTTCCGATTACCGGGGAGCTGTTTTTT. Translating it yields CASSLGLPITGELFF.

The table lists this clone with a few counts. A junction end diverges from the germline sequence, so it may reflect a read error. The chain employs TRBV28 and TRBJ2-7; D is undetermined. Germline assignment: CDR1 MDHEN and CDR2 SYDVKM. This CDR3 comprises 11 residues. CDR3 nucleotide sequence: TGTGCCATCCGGTCCTCCCACGAGCAGTACTTC. The encoded protein is CAIRSSHEQYF.

The chain couples TRBV5-1 to TRBJ2-7; D is unresolved. The CDR3 is made up of 15 amino acids. Germline V lookup: CDR1 SGHRS, CDR2 YFSETQ. V lost 0 bases, J lost 2 bases, and 12 bases lay in between. The CDR3 is CASSLGIAVTYEQYF. CDR3 nucleotide sequence: TGCGCCAGCAGCTTGGGAATAGCCGTAACCTACGAGCAGTACTTC.

The chain joins TRBV29-1 to TRBJ1-1, with D hard to call. V was clipped by 7 bases and J by 8 bases, with 14 bases between them. The CDR3 is 11 residues long. Germline V gene data show CDR1 as SQVTM and CDR2 as ANQGSEA. CDR3 in DNA: TGCAGCGCTGACCGTGGACGAGAAGCTTTCTTT. Translation gives CSADRGREAFF.

The CDR3 DNA sequence: TGTGCCAGCAGCCAGCAACAGGGGCTGGTCGGCACCGGGGAGCTGTTTTTT. Encoded protein: CASSQQQGLVGTGELFF. The V gene is TRBV4-2, the J gene TRBJ2-2; 7 nucleotides align to TRBD1. V was pared by 3 bases and J by 4 bases, with 11 bases of the junction left unmatched. The CDR3 length is 17 residues. Germline CDR1 is LGHNA and CDR2 is YNFKEQ.